This T cell receptor beta chain is drawn from a study of graft-versus-host responses after intestinal transplantation. The overall study: All recipients were transplanted with multivisceral, liver-intestinal, or isolated intestinal grafts. General study findings and limits: GvH clones detected in recipient marrow included some appearing first in ileum or blood. Early declines in HvG clones that occurred post-transplant were associated with peak circulating GvH clone levels.

This clone has just a few counts. Its antigen is undetermined. Lamina propria and intraepithelial lymphocytes were released by processing graft tissue. The repertoire was sequenced with immunoSEQ multiplex PCR; TCRdb's copy has only in-frame clones and lacks some. This table holds 13,000 to 15,000 clones, under 70% found once. The CDR3 consists of 12 residues. CDR1 is SGHTA, CDR2 FQGNSA, per germline. V lost 1 base and J lost 11, with 10 bases in between. This clonotype originated in a human patient who received an intestinal transplant, so some T cells may come from the graft donor. The starting material was ileum tissue, obtained around 690 days after intestinal transplantation. This chain joins TRBV7-2 and TRBJ2-3, with D possibly TRBD2 on 5 matching bases. The CDR3, as DNA: TGTGCCAGCAGCTTAGGTGTAGGAGGGCAGTATTTT. Protein product: CASSLGVGGQYF.